This T cell receptor beta chain was observed in a study of neoadjuvant anti-PD-1 for oral cavity cancer. Study as a whole: Before surgery, most patients got three to four biweekly 3 mg/kg nivolumab doses. Non-progressing patients received a fourth nivolumab dose near day 43, then surgery on days 50-56. General study findings and limits: Only a few patients per response group were TCR-analyzed; validation needed.

Germline values: CDR1 LNHDA, CDR2 SQIVND (reference sequence). This CDR3 is built from 16 residues. Trimming took 6 bases from V and 0 from J, leaving 14 bases between them. Comment on this clone: The antigen is undetermined.

Only in-frame clones appear in the TCRdb table, and some are missing; sequencing was by immunoSEQ multiplex PCR. Counted here are tens of thousands of clones, around 85% occurring once; the ten biggest clones make up about 2.5%. The patients had HPV-negative, locally advanced oral cavity squamous cell carcinoma. The clonotype originates from a person between 40 and 85 years old with oral cavity squamous cell carcinoma. This specimen was PBMCs, taken before nivolumab (anti-PD-1) treatment. The J gene is TRBJ1-4, the V gene TRBV19; D ambiguous. For the CDR3, the DNA is TGTGCCAGTAGCCTCCCGTCCGGGCCAACTAATGAAAAACTGTTTTTT. Translated, it gives CASSLPSGPTNEKLFF.